The source of this T cell receptor (beta chain) is a study of chemoradiotherapy in HPV16-positive cancers. The protocol was immunoSEQ multiplex PCR, while the TCRdb copy is restricted to in-frame clones and leaves out a portion. The sample yields 8,400 or so clones, 70% to 85% seen once. This clone has only one observation. Samples were taken several times over chemoradiotherapy. CDR1 is MNHEY, CDR2 SMNVEV, per germline (reference sequence). The V end was cut by 7 bases, the J end by 4 bases, with 10 bases between. CDR3 length equals 12 residues. This clonotype was sampled from a human donor with HPV-associated anogenital cancer. This sequence joins TRBV27 and TRBJ1-2; D is possibly TRBD1 (6 bases). The sample was acquired from a patient who underwent chemoradiotherapy. The CDR3, as DNA: TGTGCCAGCAAAGGACAGTTCTATGGCTACACCTTC. It yields the protein CASKGQFYGYTF.